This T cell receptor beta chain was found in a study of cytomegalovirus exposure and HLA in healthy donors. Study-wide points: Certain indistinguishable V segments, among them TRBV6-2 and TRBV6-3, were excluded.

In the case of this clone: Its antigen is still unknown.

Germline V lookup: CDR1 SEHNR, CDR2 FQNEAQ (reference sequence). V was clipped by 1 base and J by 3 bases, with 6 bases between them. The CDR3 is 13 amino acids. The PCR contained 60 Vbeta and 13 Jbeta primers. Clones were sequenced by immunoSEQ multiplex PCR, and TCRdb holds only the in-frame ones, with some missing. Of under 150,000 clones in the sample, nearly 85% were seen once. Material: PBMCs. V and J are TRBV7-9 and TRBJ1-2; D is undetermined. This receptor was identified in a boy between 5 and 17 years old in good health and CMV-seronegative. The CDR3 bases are TGTGCCAGCAGCTTAGAACTGCACTATGGCTACACCTTC. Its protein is CASSLELHYGYTF.